This record covers a single T cell receptor (beta chain). The antigen is undetermined. This entry belongs to a study of T cell repertoires in cytomegalovirus infection. Overall study context: CMV epitopes used comprised recently identified HLA-C-restricted ones and well-studied HLA-B-restricted ones. Public TCR beta signatures indicated both CMV infection and matching HLA type.

Whole-study findings and limits: HLA-C-restricted CMV clonotypes gave the most frequent clonotype in two of eight donors. Frequencies of public TCR beta families were cumulated, and this identified carriers of CMV plus the relevant HLA.

With 4 bases removed from V and 4 bases from J, the gap between germline ends came to 10 bases. Looked up from germline, CDR1 is SNHLY and CDR2 is FYNNEI. The length of the CDR3 is 13 residues. TCRdb fed the reads into MiXCR, producing one record per CDR3 protein. Of approximately 730,000 distinct CDR3 sequences in the sample, approximately 33% were seen once. V gene TRBV2 combines with J gene TRBJ2-5, with D possibly matching TRBD2 (5 bases). Here the sequenced sample was cultured PBMCs, taken from culture after CMV antigen stimulation. The sequence was collected from a human donor in good health (CMV status not recorded). Some clones in this sample may be carry-over from other donors' samples. The CDR3 here is CASSAARGETQYF. The CDR3 DNA follows: TGTGCCAGCAGTGCCGCTCGGGGAGAGACCCAGTACTTC.